The 5 T cell receptor beta chains below all came from one sample that was sequenced in a study of cytomegalovirus exposure and HLA in healthy donors. With 60 Vbeta and 13 Jbeta primers, the PCR was carried out. Sequencing used immunoSEQ multiplex PCR; TCRdb keeps in-frame clones, though not all of them. The table includes 90,000 to 100,000 clones, 70% to 80% detected once. The specimen sequenced was PBMCs. Source of these receptors: a man in his 60s in good health and CMV-seropositive.

This clone was counted only a few times. The chain recombines TRBV13 with TRBJ2-7; maybe TRBD2 (6 bases). The CDR3 loop spans 14 amino acids. V was cut by 5 bases and J by 5 bases, with 16 bases left in between. The germline V gene has CDR1 PRHDT and CDR2 FYEKMQ (reference sequence). The CDR3 spells CASSPRGSFHEQYF. The CDR3 coding sequence is TGTGCCAGCAGCCCTCGGGGGTCCTTCCACGAGCAGTACTTC.

The chain combines TRBV19 with TRBJ1-2; TRBD1 is a possible D gene (5 bases). CDR3 length: 12 amino acids. The V gene's germline CDR1 is LNHDA and CDR2 SQIVND (reference sequence). Trimming stripped 5 bases from V and 7 bases from J, with 11 bases between. DNA of the CDR3: TGTGCCAGTAGTGTCCAGGGCTCTGGCTACACCTTC. As protein: CASSVQGSGYTF.

This chain links TRBV10-3 with TRBJ1-6; 7 nucleotides line up with TRBD1. Germline trimming cut 6 bases from V and 9 bases from J; bases unmatched to any gene: 8. CDR1 ENHRY and CDR2 SYGVKD come from the germline V gene. This CDR3 region has 14 residues. The DNA of the CDR3 is TGTGCCATCAGGCAGGGGGAGAGAAGTTCACCCCTCCACTTT. Amino acid sequence: CAIRQGERSSPLHF.

The genes are TRBV28 and TRBJ1-1; D gene unclear. Germline values: CDR1 MDHEN, CDR2 SYDVKM. The CDR3 totals 11 residues. The CDR3 bases are TGTGCTAGCGAAGCTCGGTCTGAAGCTTTCTTT. Protein sequence: CASEARSEAFF.

The chain is built from TRBV25-1 and TRBJ1-5; D perhaps matches TRBD1 (6 bases). The ends were cut back, 5 bases at V and 7 bases at J, with 18 bases in the middle. The CDR3 has 15 residues. CDR1 MGHDK and CDR2 SYGVNS come from the germline V gene. The CDR3 DNA follows: TGTGCCAGCAGTCCAAGGGGGGGCGGGTTCCAGCCCCAGCATTTT. Residues: CASSPRGGGFQPQHF.